This entry lists 9 T cell receptor beta chains sequenced from one sample in a study of regulatory T cells in long-lasting Graves disease. Time point described: newly diagnosed GD, antithyroid drugs for less than 3 months. TCR sequences were obtained from RNA taken from PBMCs. Construction of TCR beta libraries relied on iRepertoire HTBI primers and on Arm-PCR targeting CDR3 regions. TCRdb recomputed calls from the multiplex PCR reads with MiXCR, one row per CDR3 protein. The sample contains hundreds of thousands of distinct CDR3 sequences, approximately 13% of which appear only once. This same sample was also taken into another study, of T cells in Graves' hyperthyroidism and ophthalmopathy.

Specimen: peripheral blood mononuclear cells (PBMCs), collected at new diagnosis, from a patient treated with antithyroid drugs. The source is a young man with Graves disease.

This chain links TRBV9 with TRBJ1-6; tentatively, D is TRBD1 (5 bases). The CDR3 is 13 amino acids. Germline-derived CDR1 and CDR2 are SGDLS and YYNGEE. Trimming shortened V by 3 bases and J by 11 bases, and 12 bases separated the two germline ends. Written as DNA, the CDR3 is TGTGCCAGCAGCGCGGGGGAGGAGGCACCCCTCCACTTT. As protein: CASSAGEEAPLHF. Full variable domain (missing parts from reference TRBV9 and TRBJ1-6): DSGVTQTPKHLITATGQRVTLRCSPRSGDLSVYWYQQSLDQGLQFLIQYYNGEERAKGNILERFSAQQFPDLHSELNLSSLELGDSALYFCASSAGEEAPLHFGNGTRLTVT.

This clonotype showed up just a few times. The chain carries TRBV7-9 and TRBJ1-2, with D maybe TRBD1 (5 bases). Trimming removed 1 base from V and 0 bases from J, with 15 bases in between. CDR1 and CDR2 (germline): SEHNR, FQNEAQ (reference sequence). This CDR3 is built from 17 residues. CDR3 coding DNA: TGTGCCAGCAGCTTAGGGGGCCAAAGGGGAGCTAACTATGGCTACACCTTC. This gives the protein CASSLGGQRGANYGYTF. Full variable domain (remainder filled in from reference TRBV7-9 and TRBJ1-2): DTGVSQNPRHKITKRGQNVTFRCDPISEHNRLYWYRQTLGQGPEFLTYFQNEAQLEKSRLLSDRFSAERPKGSFSTLEIQRTEQGDSAMYLCASSLGGQRGANYGYTFGSGTRLTVV.

The chain employs TRBV18 and TRBJ2-7; D is unresolved. This CDR3 contains 14 residues. The germline gives CDR1 KGHSH, CDR2 LQKENI. Deletions cut 6 bases from V and 0 bases from J, with 12 bases between. CDR3 sequence reads: CASSPSPDSYEQYF. The CDR3 coding sequence is TGTGCCAGCTCCCCGTCCCCTGACTCCTACGAGCAGTACTTC. Supplemented by reference TRBV18 and TRBJ2-7, the full variable domain reads NAGVMQNPRHLVRRRGQEARLRCSPMKGHSHVYWYRQLPEEGLKFMVYLQKENIIDESGMPKERFSAEFPKEGPSILRIQQVVRGDSAAYFCASSPSPDSYEQYFGPGTRLTVT.

As for this clonotype: A much larger clonotype is one base distant, so this may be a read error. The rearrangement links TRBV12-3 or TRBV12-4 to TRBJ2-1; D uncertain. V was trimmed by 4 bases and J by 6 bases, leaving 7 bases between them. This CDR3 comprises 12 residues. Here the CDR3 DNA reads TGTGCCAGCAGTTACGCCCGCAATGAGCAGTTCTTC. This encodes CASSYARNEQFF.

This clonotype was recorded many times. The chain combines TRBV10-1 with TRBJ1-1; D gene ambiguous. The germline gives CDR1 WNHNN, CDR2 SYGVQD (reference sequence). This CDR3 is built from 15 residues. V was pared by 4 bases and J by 1 base, with 13 bases between. CDR3 amino acids: CASSVLRTQNTEAFF. The CDR3, as DNA: TGCGCCAGCAGTGTCCTTAGGACTCAGAACACTGAAGCTTTCTTT.

This clonotype was seen at least ten times. The chain couples TRBV19 to TRBJ2-2; 9 bases fit TRBD2. This CDR3 contains 15 residues. Per the germline V gene, CDR1 is LNHDA and CDR2 is SQIVND (reference sequence). V lost 5 bases to trimming and J lost 3 bases; unmatched junction nucleotides: 4. The CDR3 DNA sequence: TGTGCCAGTAGTGTGACTAGCGGACACACCGGGGAGCTGTTTTTT. This encodes CASSVTSGHTGELFF.

This rearrangement joins TRBV30 to TRBJ1-6, with D maybe TRBD1 (5 bases). Germline V gene sequence: CDR1 GTSNPN, CDR2 SVGIG (reference sequence). The CDR3 consists of 13 residues. Trimming cost V 1 base and J 10 bases, with 11 bases left between them. DNA of the CDR3: TGTGCCTGGAGTGCAGGGTTGGTGTCACCCCTCCACTTT. Its translation is CAWSAGLVSPLHF.

The table lists this clonotype with many counts. This chain links TRBV29-1 with TRBJ2-7; the D call may be TRBD1 or TRBD2 (5 bases each). The CDR3 sequence is 11 residues long. Germline CDR1 is SQVTM and CDR2 is ANQGSEA. V was pared by 7 bases and J by 1 base, with 8 bases between. The chain's CDR3 is CSAGTSYEQYF. The CDR3 DNA sequence: TGCAGCGCCGGGACGTCCTACGAGCAGTACTTC.

In its sample, this clonotype was seen many times. The chain joins TRBV10-2 to TRBJ2-7, with 12 bases identical to TRBD2. Germline V gene lookup returns CDR1 WSHSY and CDR2 SAAADI. The CDR3 runs 15 residues. V shed 10 bases and J 4 bases; nucleotides not matched to a gene: 11. The CDR3 DNA is TGCGCCATTTCCCAAGGACTAGCGGGACCTTACGAGCAGTACTTC. Its protein product is CAISQGLAGPYEQYF.